The 18 T cell receptor beta chains presented below share a single source sample, sequenced in a study of cytomegalovirus exposure and HLA in healthy donors. TCRdb's table, derived via immunoSEQ multiplex PCR, lists solely in-frame clones and lacks some. The table has fewer than 250,000 clones, approximately 90% seen once. Sequencing was performed on PBMCs. All receptors come from a man between 18 and 29 years old in good health and CMV-seronegative.

The chain couples TRBV18 to TRBJ2-5; no definite D call. Trimming left V 2 bases short and J 0 bases short, with 7 bases between. This CDR3 has 14 residues. Germline V gene sequence: CDR1 KGHSH, CDR2 LQKENI. CDR3 in amino acids: CASSPSRYQETQYF. CDR3 coding DNA: TGTGCCAGCTCACCAAGCCGGTACCAAGAGACCCAGTACTTC.

This clone was found a few times. The chain has TRBV15 and TRBJ2-7, with D possibly matching TRBD1 (6 bases). The CDR3 is 13 amino acids. The germline gives CDR1 LNHNV, CDR2 YYDKDF (reference sequence). Trimming took off 2 bases at V and 5 bases at J, with 10 bases between the two ends. This chain's CDR3 is CATSRTGFDEQYF. The CDR3 DNA reads TGTGCCACCAGCAGAACAGGGTTCGACGAGCAGTACTTC.

The V and J genes are TRBV10-1 and TRBJ1-2; D ambiguous. CDR3 length: 13 residues. The V end lost 6 bases, the J end lost 2 bases, and 10 bases lay between the germline ends. Germline assignment: CDR1 WNHNN and CDR2 SYGVQD (reference sequence). The CDR3, as DNA: TGCGCCAGCAGGAGGGAAAAGAACTATGGCTACACCTTC. Encoded protein: CASRREKNYGYTF.

The gene calls are TRBV7-2 and TRBJ2-1, with D possibly matching TRBD2 (6 bases). The ends were cut back, 2 bases at V and 2 bases at J, with 10 bases in the middle. The CDR3 totals 15 residues. Germline V gene lookup returns CDR1 SGHTA and CDR2 FQGNSA. CDR3 in amino acids: CASSLQRAAYNEQFF. CDR3 sequence (DNA): TGTGCCAGCAGCTTACAGCGGGCAGCCTACAATGAGCAGTTCTTC.

The chain links TRBV9 to TRBJ1-1, with D maybe TRBD1 (6 bases). V was pared by 0 bases and J by 1 base, with 10 bases between. Germline CDR1 is SGDLS and CDR2 is YYNGEE. The length of the CDR3 is 15 residues. The CDR3 loop reads CASSVGDTGNTEAFF. CDR3 coding DNA: TGTGCCAGCAGCGTAGGGGACACTGGGAACACTGAAGCTTTCTTT.

The chain joins TRBV6-5 to TRBJ1-4; D unclear. This CDR3 has 11 residues. Per germline, CDR1 MNHEY and CDR2 SVGAGI. Trimming shortened V by 8 bases and J by 10 bases, and 11 bases separated the two germline ends. The CDR3 coding sequence is TGTGCCAGCTCAAACGAGGGAAAACTGTTTTTT. As protein: CASSNEGKLFF.

The chain employs TRBV29-1 and TRBJ2-5; TRBD2 aligns across 10 bases. Germline loops: CDR1 SQVTM, CDR2 ANQGSEA. The CDR3 loop spans 17 amino acids. V was pared by 3 bases and J by 0 bases, with 10 bases of the junction left unmatched. In DNA form, the CDR3 reads TGCAGCGTTGAGAGAGCGGGAGGGCCGACCGACCAAGAGACCCAGTACTTC. This sequence encodes CSVERAGGPTDQETQYF.

The chain joins TRBV23-1 to TRBJ1-5; maybe TRBD1 (5 bases). TRBV23-1 carries the ORF label, with uncertain function. This CDR3 has 20 residues. V was pared by 1 base and J by 0 bases, with 22 bases between. This CDR3 reads CASSQLTETDSVYSNQPQHF. The CDR3 DNA reads TGCGCCAGCAGTCAATTGACTGAAACTGACAGCGTCTATAGCAATCAGCCCCAGCATTTT.

The V gene is TRBV30, the J gene TRBJ1-4; 11 bases fit TRBD1. The germline gives CDR1 GTSNPN, CDR2 SVGIG (reference sequence). This CDR3 has 15 residues. The junction had 9 bases not matched to a gene; V was cut back by 4 bases and J by 8 bases. CDR3 protein: CAWTTGTGGYEKLFF. In DNA, the CDR3 is TGTGCCTGGACCACCGGGACAGGGGGTTACGAAAAACTGTTTTTT.

V gene TRBV7-6 combines with J gene TRBJ1-2; D unclear. The ends were cut back, 3 bases at V and 6 bases at J, with 11 bases in the middle. Germline CDR1 SGHVS, CDR2 FNYEAQ. The CDR3 is made up of 13 amino acids. CDR3 loop: CASSFPEAHGYTF. The CDR3 DNA is TGTGCCAGCAGCTTCCCCGAGGCGCATGGCTACACCTTC.

CDR3 DNA sequence: TGTGCCAGCAGCTTGAGGGACAGTAACGCGAACACCGGGGAGCTGTTTTTT. Translated, it gives CASSLRDSNANTGELFF. The chain uses TRBV5-4 and TRBJ2-2; 7 bases agree with TRBD1. The V gene's germline CDR1 is SGHNT and CDR2 YYREEE (reference sequence). CDR3 length equals 17 residues. V trimming: 1 base; J trimming: 0 bases; junction bases outside the gene matches: 6.

The chain has TRBV6-5 and TRBJ2-7; 8 bases align to TRBD1. The CDR3 spans 16 residues. Germline assignment: CDR1 MNHEY and CDR2 SVGAGI. Unmatched junction bases numbered 9, after V lost 0 bases and J lost 5 bases. CDR3 amino acids: CASSYSILQGGDEQYF. The CDR3 region has the DNA TGTGCCAGCAGTTACTCGATACTACAGGGGGGCGACGAGCAGTACTTC.

CDR3 region: CASSPPGRAGDTQYF. Here the CDR3 DNA reads TGTGCCAGCTCACCACCAGGACGGGCGGGAGATACGCAGTATTTT. The rearrangement joins TRBV18 to TRBJ2-3, with D tentatively TRBD2 (5 bases). Trimming stripped 0 bases from V and 5 bases from J, with 12 bases between. The CDR3 has 15 amino acids. Germline loops: CDR1 KGHSH, CDR2 LQKENI.

The chain uses TRBV5-6 and TRBJ1-1; D remains ambiguous. V was shortened by 1 base and J by 4 bases, with 8 bases between the two germline ends. Germline-derived CDR1 and CDR2 are SGHDT and YYEEEE. CDR3 length: 13 amino acids. The CDR3 here is CASSLSRSTEAFF. The CDR3 DNA sequence: TGTGCCAGCAGCTTGAGTAGGAGCACTGAAGCTTTCTTT.

The chain recombines TRBV5-6 with TRBJ2-1; D is perhaps TRBD2 (6 bases). There are 15 residues in the CDR3. Trimming left V 4 bases short and J 9 bases short, with 20 bases between. In germline, CDR1 is SGHDT, CDR2 YYEEEE. The CDR3 DNA reads TGTGCCAGCAGCGGGCAGACTAGGTCCTGGCGTGAGCAGTTCTTC. Amino acid sequence: CASSGQTRSWREQFF.

The chain joins TRBV28 to TRBJ2-7; maybe TRBD2 (5 bases). There are 15 residues in the CDR3. Trimming shortened V by 6 bases and J by 2 bases, and 17 bases separated the two germline ends. Germline values: CDR1 MDHEN, CDR2 SYDVKM. CDR3 bases: TGTGCCAGCAGGCGGGCCTTAGGGCAGGCCTACGAGCAGTACTTC. Encoded protein: CASRRALGQAYEQYF.

The rearrangement links TRBV19 to TRBJ2-3, with 7 bases identical to TRBD2. The CDR3 is 15 amino acids. Germline CDR1 and CDR2: LNHDA and SQIVND (reference sequence). With 9 bases clipped from V and 0 bases from J, the junction kept 9 bases outside the gene matches. In DNA form, the CDR3 reads TGTGCCAGCCGGGACTATCTTACTAGCACAGATACGCAGTATTTT. Its protein is CASRDYLTSTDTQYF. Looking up the rest from reference TRBV19 and TRBJ2-3 gives the full variable domain: DGGITQSPKYLFRKEGQNVTLSCEQNLNHDAMYWYRQDPGQGLRLIYYSQIVNDFQKGDIAEGYSVSREKKESFPLTVTSAQKNPTAFYLCASRDYLTSTDTQYFGPGTRLTVL.

The rearrangement links TRBV30 to TRBJ2-7; 8 positions agree with TRBD2. V was clipped by 5 bases and J by 4 bases; unmatched bases: 13. This CDR3 spans 15 amino acids. Germline lookup yields CDR1 GTSNPN and CDR2 SVGIG (reference sequence). The CDR3 is CAWGRGSGRMYEQYF. The DNA of the CDR3 is TGTGCCTGGGGCAGGGGCAGCGGGAGAATGTACGAGCAGTACTTC.